This T cell receptor beta chain was identified during a study of T cells in Graves' hyperthyroidism and ophthalmopathy. RNA transcripts yielded amplified TCR beta CDR3 regions. The HTBI set primed first-round TCR CDR3 RT-PCR. TCRdb re-called the multiplex PCR reads through MiXCR, storing one row per CDR3 protein. The sample lists fewer than 400,000 distinct CDR3 sequences; about 14% were seen once. The ends lost 0 bases at V and 5 bases at J; junction bases unmatched: 1. The CDR3 sequence is 15 residues long. CDR1 is SGHTA, CDR2 FQGNSA, per germline. For ophthalmopathy patients, the Clinical Activity Score was at least 3 and the NOSPECS grade at least 4; duration was under 3 months. This clonotype was found many times.

The sample consisted of blood. The chain carries TRBV7-2 and TRBJ1-6, with TRBD1 identical over 7 bases. The source of this sequence is a man aged 50 to 60 with Graves' ophthalmopathy. CDR3 loop: CASSLAGTDNSPLHF. CDR3 nucleotide sequence: TGTGCCAGCAGCTTAGCTGGGACAGATAATTCACCCCTCCACTTT.